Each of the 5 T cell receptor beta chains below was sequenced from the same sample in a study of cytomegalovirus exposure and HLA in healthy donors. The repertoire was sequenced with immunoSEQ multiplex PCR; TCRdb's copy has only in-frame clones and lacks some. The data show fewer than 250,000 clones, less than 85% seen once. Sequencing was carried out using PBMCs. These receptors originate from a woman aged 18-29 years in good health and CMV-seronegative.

The CDR3 reads CASSTPPDTQYF. CDR3 in DNA: TGTGCCAGCAGTACCCCCCCAGATACGCAGTATTTT. The chain combines TRBV27 with TRBJ2-3; the D is unclear. Looked up from germline, CDR1 is MNHEY and CDR2 is SMNVEV (reference sequence). Trimming stripped 5 bases from V and 4 bases from J, with 7 bases between. This CDR3 is 12 amino acids long.

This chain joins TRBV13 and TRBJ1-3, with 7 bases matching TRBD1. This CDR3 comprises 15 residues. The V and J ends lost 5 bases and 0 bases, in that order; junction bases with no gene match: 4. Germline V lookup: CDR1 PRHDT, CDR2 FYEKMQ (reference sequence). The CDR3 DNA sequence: TGTGCCAGCAGCCCGGGGACAGACTCTGGAAACACCATATATTTT. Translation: CASSPGTDSGNTIYF.

The chain's CDR3 is CASSLEMTGNTEAFF. The CDR3 bases are TGCGCCAGCAGCTTAGAAATGACAGGGAACACTGAAGCTTTCTTT. This chain joins TRBV5-1 and TRBJ1-1; the D gene is possibly TRBD1 (6 bases). V lost 2 bases and J lost 1, with 12 bases in between. The CDR3 has 15 residues. The germline CDR1 and CDR2 sequences are SGHRS and YFSETQ.

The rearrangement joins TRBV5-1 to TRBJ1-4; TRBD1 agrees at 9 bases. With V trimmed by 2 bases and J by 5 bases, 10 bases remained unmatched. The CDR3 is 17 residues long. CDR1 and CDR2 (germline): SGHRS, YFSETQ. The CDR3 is CASSFYGLDRGNEKLFF. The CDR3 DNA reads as TGCGCCAGCAGCTTTTATGGCCTGGACAGGGGCAATGAAAAACTGTTTTTT.

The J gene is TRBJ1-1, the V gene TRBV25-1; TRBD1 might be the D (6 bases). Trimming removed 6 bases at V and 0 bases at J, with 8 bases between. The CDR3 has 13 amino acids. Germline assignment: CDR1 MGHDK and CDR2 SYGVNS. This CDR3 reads CASRRGLNTEAFF. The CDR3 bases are TGTGCCAGCAGGAGGGGGTTGAACACTGAAGCTTTCTTT.